These T cell receptor beta chains were read from a single sample in a study of graft-versus-host responses after intestinal transplantation. Sequencing used immunoSEQ multiplex PCR; TCRdb keeps in-frame clones, though not all of them. The sample lists roughly 99,000 clones; roughly 83% were seen once. The source was PBMCs, collected 255 days after intestinal transplant. The receptor source for this set is a human patient who received an intestinal transplant, so some T cells may come from the graft donor. The CDR3 runs from the conserved cysteine through the conserved F or W. Each record gives: V gene, J gene, D gene, clone size, CDR3 DNA, CDR3 protein. The D gene is left open where the match is weak. Expanded clones are given a class, and other clones once, few, many or no size at all.

V: TRBV5-5; J: TRBJ2-7; D: -; size: -; DNA: TGTGCCAGCAGCTTGGCGGGGCTCGGGGAGCAGTACTTC; CDR3: CASSLAGLGEQYF
V: TRBV6-5; J: TRBJ1-1; D: -; size: -; DNA: TGTGCCAGCATCAGGGACTCTTCGCGCTTCACTGAAGCTTTCTTT; CDR3: CASIRDSSRFTEAFF
V: TRBV9; J: TRBJ2-1; D: TRBD1; size: -; DNA: TGTGCCAGCAGCGTAGACTTCTTGAGGGGGCCTCTGGATGAGCAGTTCTTC; CDR3: CASSVDFLRGPLDEQFF
V: TRBV7-3; J: TRBJ2-1; D: TRBD2; size: -; DNA: TGTGCCAGCAGCCCCTTAGCGGGAACCCACAATGAGCAGTTCTTC; CDR3: CASSPLAGTHNEQFF
V: TRBV29-1; J: TRBJ2-2; D: TRBD1; size: -; DNA: TGCAGCGCTTGGGACAGCACAAACACCGGGGAGCTGTTTTTT; CDR3: CSAWDSTNTGELFF
V: TRBV7-9; J: TRBJ1-1; D: -; size: -; DNA: TGTGCCAGCAGCACCGCCCCGCGGGAATTTCAGGGGAACACTGAAGCTTTCTTT; CDR3: CASSTAPREFQGNTEAFF
V: TRBV10-3; J: TRBJ1-6; D: -; size: -; DNA: TGTGCCATCAGCGCAGGGCCTAATTCACCCCTCCACTTT; CDR3: CAISAGPNSPLHF
V: TRBV4-1; J: TRBJ1-5; D: -; size: -; DNA: TGCGCCAGCAGCTTAGAGTCCGAACAGCCCCAGCATTTT; CDR3: CASSLESEQPQHF
V: TRBV6-1; J: TRBJ2-7; D: -; size: -; DNA: TGTGCCAGCAGTGAAGCAGGGGCAGGGTCGGACGAGCAGTACTTC; CDR3: CASSEAGAGSDEQYF
V: TRBV6-1; J: TRBJ2-6; D: -; size: -; DNA: TGTGCCAGCAGTGATAGGGGTTCTGGGGCCAACGTCCTGACTTTC; CDR3: CASSDRGSGANVLTF
V: TRBV19; J: TRBJ2-1; D: TRBD2; size: -; DNA: TGTGCCAGTAGTACCCGACTAGCGGGGGGCTACAATGAGCAGTTCTTC; CDR3: CASSTRLAGGYNEQFF
V: TRBV5-1; J: TRBJ2-3; D: -; size: once; DNA: TGCGCCAGCAGAACCTGGGGGGACCCCACAGATACGCAGTATTTT; CDR3: CASRTWGDPTDTQYF
V: TRBV19; J: TRBJ1-2; D: TRBD1; size: -; DNA: TGTGCCAGTATCCCCAGGGCACAGGGGGCGATTGGCTACACCTTC; CDR3: CASIPRAQGAIGYTF
V: TRBV10-1; J: TRBJ2-5; D: -; size: -; DNA: TGCGCCAGCAGTGGGGAGGCCCAAGAGACCCAGTACTTC; CDR3: CASSGEAQETQYF
V: TRBV6-1; J: TRBJ2-3; D: TRBD1; size: -; DNA: TGTGCCAGCAGCCGGACAGGGGTTGGAGATACGCAGTATTTT; CDR3: CASSRTGVGDTQYF
V: TRBV5-1; J: TRBJ2-1; D: -; size: -; DNA: TGCGCCAGCAGCTTGTTTCGGCAGATGGTTTACAATGAGCAGTTCTTC; CDR3: CASSLFRQMVYNEQFF
V: TRBV6-1; J: TRBJ2-3; D: TRBD1; size: -; DNA: TGTGCCAGCAGTGAGGGGACAGGGGGCACAGATACGCAGTATTTT; CDR3: CASSEGTGGTDTQYF
V: TRBV18; J: TRBJ2-2; D: -; size: -; DNA: TGTGCCAGCTCACCGGACTTCACCGGGGAGCTGTTTTTT; CDR3: CASSPDFTGELFF
V: TRBV11-3; J: TRBJ2-1; D: TRBD2; size: once; DNA: TGTGCCAGCAGCGTAACTAGCGGGGGGCCCAATGAGCAGTTCTTC; CDR3: CASSVTSGGPNEQFF
V: TRBV5-1; J: TRBJ1-2; D: -; size: -; DNA: TGCGCCAGCAGCTTGGCTGGACAAGACTATGGCTACACCTTC; CDR3: CASSLAGQDYGYTF
V: TRBV18; J: TRBJ1-5; D: -; size: -; DNA: TGTGCCAGCTCACCCGTCCTAGGCAGTCAGCCCCAGCATTTT; CDR3: CASSPVLGSQPQHF
V: TRBV30; J: TRBJ1-1; D: TRBD1; size: -; DNA: TGTGCCTGGAGTGGTCAAGCCGGGACAGGGGGAACTGAAGCTTTCTTT; CDR3: CAWSGQAGTGGTEAFF
V: TRBV19; J: TRBJ1-2; D: -; size: -; DNA: TGTGCCAGTAGTATAATGGGCAGGGAAGGAGGCTATGGCTACACCTTC; CDR3: CASSIMGREGGYGYTF
V: TRBV11-2; J: TRBJ2-7; D: -; size: -; DNA: TGTGCCAGCAGCTCGGGACGGAACTCCTACGAGCAGTACTTC; CDR3: CASSSGRNSYEQYF
V: TRBV6-1; J: TRBJ1-2; D: -; size: -; DNA: TGTGCCACCCGAACCCAGACAAGAAACTATGGCTACACCTTC; CDR3: CATRTQTRNYGYTF
V: TRBV6-1; J: TRBJ2-7; D: -; size: -; DNA: TGTGCCAGCAGTAATTACAGGGAGCCGGCGTCCGAGCAGTACTTC; CDR3: CASSNYREPASEQYF
V: TRBV4-1; J: TRBJ1-5; D: -; size: once; DNA: TGCGCCAGCAGCCAAGATCTAACAGCTTATCAGCCCCAGCATTTT; CDR3: CASSQDLTAYQPQHF
V: TRBV28; J: TRBJ1-1; D: -; size: -; DNA: TGTGCCAGCAGTTCCCCCCGGAGGGTAATGAACACTGAAGCTTTCTTT; CDR3: CASSSPRRVMNTEAFF
V: TRBV4-2; J: TRBJ1-4; D: -; size: few; DNA: TGTGCCAGCAGCCAAGATACGAAGCTACAGGCCAGTGAAAAACTGTTTTTT; CDR3: CASSQDTKLQASEKLFF
V: TRBV18; J: TRBJ1-1; D: -; size: few; DNA: TGTGCCAGCTCACCCCGGAACCTTATGATGAACACTGAAGCTTTCTTT; CDR3: CASSPRNLMMNTEAFF
V: TRBV10-1; J: TRBJ2-3; D: TRBD2; size: -; DNA: TGCGCCAGCAGTGCCGGGGGGGCGGCGGGTATCACAGATACGCAGTATTTT; CDR3: CASSAGGAAGITDTQYF
V: TRBV7-9; J: TRBJ1-5; D: -; size: -; DNA: TGTACCAGCAGCTTAGGCGATCAGCCCCAGCATTTT; CDR3: CTSSLGDQPQHF
V: TRBV5-1; J: TRBJ2-4; D: TRBD1; size: -; DNA: TGCGCCAGCAGCTTCGGGGACAGGGAGATGGGGGCCAAAAACATTCAGTACTTC; CDR3: CASSFGDREMGAKNIQYF
V: TRBV28; J: TRBJ2-1; D: -; size: -; DNA: TGTGCCAGCAGAGGCTACAATGAGCAGTTCTTC; CDR3: CASRGYNEQFF
V: TRBV4-1; J: TRBJ2-7; D: TRBD2; size: -; DNA: TGCGCCAGCAGCCGGCTAGCGGGCGAGTACGAGCAGTACTTC; CDR3: CASSRLAGEYEQYF
V: TRBV2; J: TRBJ2-7; D: -; size: -; DNA: TGTGCCAGCAGTGATAACAGTGACTACGAGCAGTACTTC; CDR3: CASSDNSDYEQYF
V: TRBV29-1; J: TRBJ2-4; D: -; size: -; DNA: TGCAGCGTTCTGTCCAACATTCAGTACTTC; CDR3: CSVLSNIQYF
V: TRBV30; J: TRBJ1-6; D: TRBD1; size: -; DNA: TGTGCCTGGAGTCGGGGGGCACTGACAGGGGGATCCTATAATTCACCCCTCCACTTT; CDR3: CAWSRGALTGGSYNSPLHF
V: TRBV19; J: TRBJ2-3; D: TRBD1; size: -; DNA: TGTGCCAGTAGTTCCCCTGGGGGACAGCGCACAGATACGCAGTATTTT; CDR3: CASSSPGGQRTDTQYF
V: TRBV5-7; J: TRBJ1-1; D: TRBD1; size: -; DNA: TGTGCCAGCAGCCCCGGGACAGTCTGGACTGAAGCTTTCTTT; CDR3: CASSPGTVWTEAFF
V: TRBV23-1; J: TRBJ2-7; D: -; size: -; DNA: TGCGCCAGCAGTCAAGACAGCAGCTACGAGCAGTACTTC; CDR3: CASSQDSSYEQYF
V: TRBV6-6; J: TRBJ2-7; D: TRBD1; size: -; DNA: TGTGCCAGCAGCCGGGACAGGGGTCATTCGAATGGCGAGCAGTACTTC; CDR3: CASSRDRGHSNGEQYF